The 10 T cell receptor beta chains given below trace back to one sample, sequenced in a study of blood T cell repertoires in COVID-19. TCRdb's copy holds only in-frame clones and misses some; the assay was immunoSEQ multiplex PCR. The profile covers around 190,000 clones, with 83% appearing a single time and roughly 1.4% taken by the ten largest. The sequencing input was peripheral blood. All receptors derive from a human donor in a cohort sampled during active COVID-19.

The V gene is TRBV28, the J gene TRBJ1-1; 10 bases are shared with TRBD1. Unmatched junction bases numbered 9, after V lost 5 bases and J lost 3 bases. The CDR3 totals 16 residues. Germline assignment: CDR1 MDHEN and CDR2 SYDVKM. The CDR3 loop reads CASSPGQGVSDTEAFF. CDR3 nucleotide sequence: TGTGCCAGCAGTCCCGGACAGGGGGTTAGCGACACTGAAGCTTTCTTT.

J is TRBJ1-1 and V is TRBV9, with a tentative D call TRBD1 (5 bases). The germline V gene encodes CDR1 SGDLS and CDR2 YYNGEE. This CDR3 region has 14 residues. With 0 bases removed from V and 8 bases from J, the gap between germline ends came to 14 bases. The CDR3 region is CASSVGVSTGEAFF. The CDR3 DNA is TGTGCCAGCAGCGTAGGAGTCAGTACAGGAGAAGCTTTCTTT.

This clone was recorded only once. The chain joins TRBV21-1 to TRBJ1-1; the table's D gene call, TRBD1, was not cross checked with the DNA. TRBV21-1 is labeled a pseudogene. The CDR3 contains 15 residues. This CDR3 is CASSGSTGENTEAFF. The CDR3 DNA sequence: TGTGCCAGCAGCGGGTCGACAGGAGAGAACACTGAAGCTTTCTTT.

This clone showed up just a few times. The same CDR3 can be traced to other DNA sequences in this sample. This chain uses TRBV4-3 with TRBJ1-3; TRBD1 is a possible D gene (6 bases). This CDR3 is 14 amino acids long. V was pared by 0 bases and J by 4 bases, with 7 bases between. The V gene's germline CDR1 is LGHNA and CDR2 YSLEER. The CDR3 reads CASSQDRGGNTIYF. For the CDR3, the DNA is TGCGCCAGCAGCCAAGATAGGGGGGGAAACACCATATATTTT.

V and J are TRBV6-5 and TRBJ2-5; 10 positions match TRBD2. After removal of 0 bases from V and 6 bases from J, the junction contained 7 bases not matched to a gene. The CDR3 length is 16 residues. Germline loops: CDR1 MNHEY, CDR2 SVGAGI. CDR3 sequence (DNA): TGTGCCAGCAGTTACTCGGCTAGCGGGAGTGGGAAGACCCAGTACTTC. Translated, it gives CASSYSASGSGKTQYF.

The rearrangement uses TRBV7-2 and TRBJ1-4, with D perhaps TRBD1 (5 bases). The CDR3 length is 13 residues. The germline CDR1 and CDR2 sequences are SGHTA and FQGNSA. V dropped 2 bases and J dropped 7 bases, with 8 bases sitting between them. CDR3 sequence: CASSLTGGEKLFF. In DNA form, the CDR3 reads TGTGCCAGCAGCTTAACCGGGGGTGAAAAACTGTTTTTT.

The chain combines TRBV28 with TRBJ1-2; no definite D call. V shed 5 bases and J shed 0 bases, with 16 bases lying between them. Germline assignment: CDR1 MDHEN and CDR2 SYDVKM. CDR3 length: 16 amino acids. CDR3 DNA: TGTGCCAGCAGTGCCGTAGCGGGCCTATCTAACTATGGCTACACCTTC. As protein: CASSAVAGLSNYGYTF.

This clone was recorded only once. The chain uses TRBV5-4 and TRBJ2-7; D perhaps matches TRBD2 (6 bases). The CDR3 totals 15 residues. Germline loops: CDR1 SGHNT, CDR2 YYREEE (reference sequence). V lost 4 bases and J lost 3, with 17 bases in between. The CDR3 sequence is CASSLASGDVYEQYF. The CDR3 DNA reads TGTGCCAGCAGCCTTGCGTCGGGGGATGTCTACGAGCAGTACTTC. Using reference TRBV5-4 and TRBJ2-7 for the parts outside the CDR3, the full variable domain is ETGVTQSPTHLIKTRGQQVTLRCSSQSGHNTVSWYQQALGQGPQFIFQYYREEENGRGNFPPRFSGLQFPNYSSELNVNALELDDSALYLCASSLASGDVYEQYFGPGTRLTVT.

V is TRBV29-1 and J is TRBJ2-1; TRBD2 matches at 8 bases. J lost 6 bases, V lost 5 bases, and 12 bases had no gene match. Germline CDR1 SQVTM, CDR2 ANQGSEA. This CDR3 has 15 amino acids. The CDR3: CSVSGGGRHSNEQFF. As DNA, the CDR3 is TGCAGCGTTTCCGGGGGGGGGCGTCATAGCAATGAGCAGTTCTTC.

As DNA, the CDR3 is TGTGCCAGCAGCGTAGACGACAGGGTGCAGTTCTTC. Translating it yields CASSVDDRVQFF. The rearrangement joins TRBV9 to TRBJ2-1, with 7 bases fitting TRBD1. J lost 12 bases, V lost 0 bases, and 3 bases had no gene match. CDR1 is SGDLS, CDR2 YYNGEE, per germline. The CDR3 extends over 12 amino acids.